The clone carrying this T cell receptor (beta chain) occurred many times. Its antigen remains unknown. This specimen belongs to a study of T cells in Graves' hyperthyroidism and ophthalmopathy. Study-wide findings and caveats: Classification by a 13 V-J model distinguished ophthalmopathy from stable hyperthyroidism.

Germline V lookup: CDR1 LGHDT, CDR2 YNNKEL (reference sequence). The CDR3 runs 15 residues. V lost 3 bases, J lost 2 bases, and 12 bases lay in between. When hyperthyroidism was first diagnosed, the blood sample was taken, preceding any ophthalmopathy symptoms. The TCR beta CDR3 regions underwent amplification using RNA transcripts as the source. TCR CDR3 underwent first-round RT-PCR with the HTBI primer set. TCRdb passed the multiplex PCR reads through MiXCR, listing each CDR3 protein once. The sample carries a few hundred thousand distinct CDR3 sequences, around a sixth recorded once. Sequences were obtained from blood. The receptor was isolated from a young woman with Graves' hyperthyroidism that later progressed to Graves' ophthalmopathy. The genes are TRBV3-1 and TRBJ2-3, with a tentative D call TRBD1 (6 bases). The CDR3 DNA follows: TGTGCCAGCAGCCATCAACGGGACATCACAGATACGCAGTATTTT. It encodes CASSHQRDITDTQYF.